These T cell receptor beta chains were read from a single sample in a study of shared clonotypes between healthy human individuals. Assay used: immunoSEQ multiplex PCR; TCRdb lists only in-frame clones, some missing. The sample has approximately 2,200,000 clones, 93% seen once. The sequenced sample consisted of naive CD8+ T cells from PBMCs. Source of these receptors: a man in his late teens or twenties in good health. Some clones in this sample may be carry-over from other donors' samples. The CDR3 runs from the conserved cysteine through the conserved F or W. A D gene is named only where the DNA matches it firmly. Expanded clones get a size class; other rows say once, few or many, or leave the size out.

d_call | j_call | clone_size | v_call | cdr3_aa | cdr3_nt
TRBD1 | TRBJ2-7 | - | TRBV11-2 | CASSLWRGQGAYEQYF | TGTGCCAGCAGCTTATGGAGGGGCCAGGGGGCGTACGAGCAGTACTTC
- | TRBJ2-6 | - | TRBV4-1 | CASSQDTTTVGANVLTF | TGCGCCAGCAGCCAAGATACGACGACCGTAGGGGCCAACGTCCTGACTTTC
TRBD1 | TRBJ2-7 | - | TRBV27 | CASSTKTGKSEQYF | TGTGCCAGCAGTACGAAGACAGGGAAGTCCGAGCAGTACTTC
TRBD2 | TRBJ2-6 | - | TRBV5-1 | CASSREGVRGFGANVLTF | TGCGCCAGCAGCCGGGAGGGCGTCAGGGGTTTTGGGGCCAACGTCCTGACTTTC
TRBD2 | TRBJ2-1 | few | TRBV7-6 | CASSFGLAGGNEQFF | TGTGCCAGCAGCTTTGGACTAGCGGGAGGCAATGAGCAGTTCTTC
- | TRBJ2-7 | - | TRBV7-2 | CASQGLSAEQYF | TGTGCCAGCCAAGGACTGTCCGCCGAGCAGTACTTC
- | TRBJ2-1 | - | TRBV27 | CASSPSYNEQFF | TGTGCCAGCAGCCCCTCTTACAATGAGCAGTTCTTC
- | TRBJ2-7 | - | TRBV29-1 | CSVLQGYEQYF | TGCAGCGTCCTTCAGGGGTACGAGCAGTACTTC
- | TRBJ2-7 | - | TRBV5-4 | CASSLVGNEQYF | TGTGCCAGCAGCTTGGTGGGAAACGAGCAGTACTTC
TRBD2 | TRBJ2-5 | - | TRBV6-6 | CASRLAGGVQETQYF | TGTGCCAGCAGGCTAGCGGGAGGGGTACAAGAGACCCAGTACTTC
- | TRBJ2-7 | - | TRBV29-1 | CSAKQGHEQYF | TGCAGCGCGAAACAGGGCCACGAGCAGTACTTC
- | TRBJ2-7 | - | TRBV28 | CASSLHTGVYEQYF | TGTGCCAGCAGTTTACATACTGGAGTCTACGAGCAGTACTTC
- | TRBJ2-7 | - | TRBV6-1 | CASSEGFGIEQYF | TGTGCCAGCAGTGAAGGTTTCGGGATCGAGCAGTACTTC
TRBD1 | TRBJ1-1 | - | TRBV28 | CASRSDRAGNTEAFF | TGTGCCAGCAGGTCCGACAGGGCTGGAAACACTGAAGCTTTCTTT
TRBD2 | TRBJ2-7 | once | TRBV7-9 | CASSSPGLAYEQYF | TGTGCCAGCAGCTCGCCGGGACTAGCATACGAGCAGTACTTC
- | TRBJ2-3 | - | TRBV5-6 | CASSLAQTWGTDTQYF | TGTGCCAGCAGCTTGGCGCAGACATGGGGCACAGATACGCAGTATTTT
TRBD2 | TRBJ2-1 | once | TRBV15 | CATSRVVSGRPSYNEQFF | TGTGCCACCAGCAGGGTTGTCAGCGGGAGACCATCCTACAATGAGCAGTTCTTC
- | TRBJ2-3 | - | TRBV28 | CASSFQGLPDTQYF | TGTGCCAGCAGTTTTCAAGGACTCCCAGATACGCAGTATTTT
- | TRBJ1-5 | once | TRBV7-9 | CASSDGGLNQPQHF | TGTGCCAGCAGCGACGGGGGGCTGAATCAGCCCCAGCATTTT
- | TRBJ1-3 | - | TRBV14 | CASSHFIQGSSGNTIYF | TGTGCCAGCAGCCATTTTATTCAGGGCTCCTCTGGAAACACCATATATTTT
- | TRBJ1-5 | - | TRBV2 | CASSDRHRNQPQHF | TGTGCCAGCAGTGATCGGCACCGCAATCAGCCCCAGCATTTT
- | TRBJ2-3 | - | TRBV29-1 | CSVEGGFDATDTQYF | TGCAGCGTTGAAGGGGGCTTTGACGCGACAGATACGCAGTATTTT
TRBD1 | TRBJ1-2 | - | TRBV19 | CASSIGQGAFNGYTF | TGTGCCAGTAGTATCGGACAGGGAGCATTCAATGGCTACACCTTC
TRBD1 | TRBJ2-7 | - | TRBV6-6 | CASSPTGGYEQYF | TGTGCCAGCAGTCCCACAGGGGGGTACGAGCAGTACTTC
- | TRBJ1-3 | - | TRBV27 | CASRKTLGSGNTIYF | TGTGCCAGCAGGAAGACACTCGGCTCTGGAAACACCATATATTTT
- | TRBJ1-5 | - | TRBV9 | CASSPEHSNQPQHF | TGTGCCAGCAGCCCAGAACATAGCAATCAGCCCCAGCATTTT
- | TRBJ1-5 | few | TRBV21-1 | CASSSQDRNQPQHF | TGTGCCAGCAGCTCTCAGGACAGAAATCAGCCCCAGCATTTT
- | TRBJ2-7 | - | TRBV28 | CASSSRQGWGRYEQYF | TGTGCCAGCAGTTCCCGACAAGGATGGGGGAGGTACGAGCAGTACTTC
- | TRBJ2-7 | - | TRBV19 | CASSIFPSEGFYEQYF | TGTGCCAGTAGTATATTCCCTTCGGAGGGATTCTACGAGCAGTACTTC
TRBD1 | TRBJ1-1 | few | TRBV6-6 | CASSWETGAMDEAFF | TGTGCCAGCAGTTGGGAGACAGGGGCTATGGATGAAGCTTTCTTT
- | TRBJ1-1 | - | TRBV14 | CASSQELLPNTEAFF | TGTGCCAGCAGCCAAGAACTGCTCCCGAACACTGAAGCTTTCTTT
- | TRBJ2-3 | - | TRBV9 | CASSGSGSEIDTQYF | TGTGCCAGCAGCGGTAGCGGTTCAGAGATCGATACGCAGTATTTT